The source of this T cell receptor (beta chain) is a study of human T cells and chemical hapten exposure. Overall study findings and caveats: Sensitization with DPC brought no change to TCRs above 1 in 1000 in frequency.

Time point meaning: pre-sensitization, week 0. Specified treatment: therapeutic diphenylcyclopropenone sensitization with weekly scalp DPC. MiXCR was run by TCRdb on the RACE reads, yielding one entry per CDR3 protein. This repertoire shows about 61,000 distinct CDR3 sequences, around 6.6% found once; its top ten account for about 1.5%. This clonotype came up many times. Its specificity is not known. The V and J ends lost 5 bases and 4 bases respectively, with 16 bases between them. There are 14 residues in the CDR3. The germline V gene has CDR1 DFQATT and CDR2 SNEGSKA (reference sequence). The V gene is TRBV20-1, the J gene TRBJ2-3; TRBD1 or TRBD2 may be the D gene (5 bases each). Specimen: whole blood, collected in connection with sensitization to the hapten diphenylcyclopropenone (DPC). This receptor was identified in a woman aged 25 to 39 with alopecia areata. Some clones in this sample may be carry-over from other donors' samples. The CDR3, as DNA: TGCAGTGCTCCCGACCGGGACCTACCAGATACGCAGTATTTT. It specifies CSAPDRDLPDTQYF.